The TCR beta chain under discussion was sequenced for a study of shared clonotypes between healthy human individuals. About this clone itself: Its antigen remains unknown.

Donors had no recently reported acute infections or vaccinations and were HIV-negative. It was into CD45RA+ naive and CD45RA-negative memory subsets that the CD4+ cells were split. Study findings and constraints: In contrast to clonotypes shared by all four donors, non-shared clonotypes had lower generation probabilities.

This table comes from immunoSEQ multiplex PCR, and its TCRdb copy is limited to in-frame clones, with some not included. In the table there are more than 500,000 clones, about 96% of which are singletons. The CDR3 loop spans 14 amino acids. Trimming at V came to 5 bases and at J to 3 bases, leaving 4 bases not matched to a gene. Germline V gives CDR1 SGHNT, CDR2 YENEEA. This chain joins TRBV11-3 and TRBJ2-1; 7 positions match TRBD2. This clonotype originated in a woman aged 25 to 39 in good health. The sequenced sample was naive CD4+ T cells sorted from blood. Subset described: CD45RA+ positively selected. CDR3 DNA sequence: TGTGCCAGCAGCCTCGGGACTAACTACAATGAGCAGTTCTTC. Its protein is CASSLGTNYNEQFF.